These T cell receptor beta chains were read from a single sample in a study of cytomegalovirus exposure and HLA in healthy donors. The method was immunoSEQ multiplex PCR; TCRdb's version includes in-frame clones alone and lacks a portion of them. This table has under 300,000 clones, about 66% appearing once. The sequenced sample was PBMCs. Every receptor here comes from a female donor in good health and CMV-seronegative. Both conserved end residues are part of each CDR3. D genes are given only for firm matches. Only part of the rows carry a size: once, few, many, or a class if the clone is expanded.

cdr3_nt	cdr3_aa	d_call	v_call	clone_size	j_call
TGCAGCGTTTTACGACAGGGGGCTTCTGGCTACACCTTC	CSVLRQGASGYTF	TRBD1	TRBV29-1	-	TRBJ1-2
TGTGCCAGCAGCGTAGAGTCAGGAGGGAACACCGGGGAGCTGTTTTTT	CASSVESGGNTGELFF	-	TRBV9	-	TRBJ2-2
TGCGCCAGCAGCCTCTGGGGAGGAGGAACCGGGGAGCTGTTTTTT	CASSLWGGGTGELFF	-	TRBV4-1	-	TRBJ2-2
TGTGCCAGCAGCTTTACAGGGTACTGGCAGCCCCAGCATTTT	CASSFTGYWQPQHF	-	TRBV5-8	few	TRBJ1-5
TGCGCCAGCAGCTTAACAGGGGTATCTAATGAAAAACTGTTTTTT	CASSLTGVSNEKLFF	TRBD1	TRBV5-1	-	TRBJ1-4
TGTGCCAGCAGTCAAGCGGGAGGGCAAGATACGCAGTATTTT	CASSQAGGQDTQYF	TRBD2	TRBV27	-	TRBJ2-3
TGTGCCAGCAGCCCGTCCCGGGTGGATGGCTACACCTTC	CASSPSRVDGYTF	-	TRBV7-8	few	TRBJ1-2
TGTGCCAGCAGCAATACAGGGTTCCCACGAACCGGGGAGCTGTTTTTT	CASSNTGFPRTGELFF	-	TRBV5-4	-	TRBJ2-2
TGTGCCAGCAGTTTGACAGGGTCCCTCTATGGCTACACCTTC	CASSLTGSLYGYTF	TRBD1	TRBV27	once	TRBJ1-2
TGTGCCAGCAGCTATCCGGGACAGGGGAATGACGAGCAGTACTTC	CASSYPGQGNDEQYF	TRBD1	TRBV6-6	-	TRBJ2-7
TGTGCCAGCAGTTACTCGGCAGGGTCTGGCGGCACTGAAGCTTTCTTT	CASSYSAGSGGTEAFF	-	TRBV6-6	-	TRBJ1-1
TGTGCCAGCGGGCCCCTAGCGGGGAAAGCTAATGAGCAGTTCTTC	CASGPLAGKANEQFF	TRBD2	TRBV27	-	TRBJ2-1
TGTGCCAGCAGCTTGGAGACTACTTCGAGGAATGAGCAGTTCTTC	CASSLETTSRNEQFF	-	TRBV5-6	-	TRBJ2-1
TGTGCCAGCAGTCTTAATGAAAAACTGTTTTTT	CASSLNEKLFF	-	TRBV7-9	few	TRBJ1-4
TGTGCCAGTAGTATGGCACTAGCAAATGAGCAGTTCTTC	CASSMALANEQFF	-	TRBV19	few	TRBJ2-1
TGCGCCAGCAGCCCGGGGACTTCCGCGAACACCGGGGAGCTGTTTTTT	CASSPGTSANTGELFF	-	TRBV5-1	-	TRBJ2-2
TGTGCCAGCAGCTTACAGACAGGACCAACCTACGAGCAGTACTTC	CASSLQTGPTYEQYF	-	TRBV7-8	-	TRBJ2-7
TGCGCCAGCAGCCGGGGAGGGGGGTTAGGTGAGCAGTTCTTC	CASSRGGGLGEQFF	-	TRBV5-1	once	TRBJ2-1
TGTGCCAGCAGCTTAGCGGGGGGACTAGCGGGAGGAAATTACAATGAGCAGTTCTTC	CASSLAGGLAGGNYNEQFF	TRBD2	TRBV7-2	-	TRBJ2-1
TGCAGTGCTAGTGACAGTGGCTACACCTTC	CSASDSGYTF	-	TRBV20-1	many	TRBJ1-2
TGTGCCTGGAATCCAGCGGGAAAAAGGAACGAGCAGTACTTC	CAWNPAGKRNEQYF	TRBD2	TRBV30	-	TRBJ2-7
TGCGCCAGCAGCTTCCTAGCGGGAATGAGAGGAGATGAGCAGTTCTTC	CASSFLAGMRGDEQFF	TRBD2	TRBV5-1	few	TRBJ2-1
TGTGCCAGCAGGCTGGGACTCGAAAAAGAGCAGTTCTTC	CASRLGLEKEQFF	-	TRBV6-1	once	TRBJ2-1
TGTGCCGGCTCGACAGGGGACGGTGGCTACACCTTC	CAGSTGDGGYTF	TRBD1	TRBV2	-	TRBJ1-2
TGTGCCAGCAGCCGCGGGACTAGCGGGAGAGTGACCGGGGAGCTGTTTTTT	CASSRGTSGRVTGELFF	TRBD2	TRBV7-7	-	TRBJ2-2
TGCGCCAGCAGTGAGGCGACAGGGTCGCCACAGTATTTT	CASSEATGSPQYF	TRBD1	TRBV10-1	-	TRBJ2-3
TGCGCCAGCAGTGAGTACGAGCGGTCGGGAACAGATACGCAGTATTTT	CASSEYERSGTDTQYF	-	TRBV10-1	-	TRBJ2-3
TGTGCCAGCAAGGCGGGACAGGTGTCCTACGAGCAGTACTTC	CASKAGQVSYEQYF	TRBD1	TRBV6-1	few	TRBJ2-7
TGTGCCAGCAGTCTTCGGTGGGAAAAACTGTTTTTT	CASSLRWEKLFF	-	TRBV28	-	TRBJ1-4
TGTGCCAGCAGAGGACAGGGTGGGAACATGAACACTGAAGCTTTCTTT	CASRGQGGNMNTEAFF	TRBD1	TRBV7-9	few	TRBJ1-1
TGTGCCAGCAGCGTTTGGCGGGAGGTCAGAAGCGGGGAGCTGTTTTTT	CASSVWREVRSGELFF	TRBD2	TRBV9	-	TRBJ2-2
TGTGCCAGCAGCCGGGGGGAGGCTATCTACAATGAGCAGTTCTTC	CASSRGEAIYNEQFF	TRBD2	TRBV7-2	-	TRBJ2-1
TGTGCCATCAGCTTAGCGGGAGATGAGCAGTTCTTC	CAISLAGDEQFF	TRBD2	TRBV10-3	few	TRBJ2-1
TGTGCCTGGGGACTGGGGGGGGAAGAGCAGTACTTC	CAWGLGGEEQYF	TRBD2	TRBV30	-	TRBJ2-5
TGTGCCTGGAGTGGACGGGCTAGCGGGAGGGCCTGGAATCCCGAGCAGTACTTC	CAWSGRASGRAWNPEQYF	TRBD2	TRBV30	-	TRBJ2-7
TGTGCCAGCAGCCAGCGGGCCGACAGGGGGTACGAGCAGTACTTC	CASSQRADRGYEQYF	TRBD1	TRBV14	-	TRBJ2-7
TGTGCCAGCAGCCAAGAACAGATTTCCGAGCAGTACTTC	CASSQEQISEQYF	-	TRBV14	few	TRBJ2-7
TGTGCCAGCAGTGCCGGGACTGAATATGAGACCCAGTACTTC	CASSAGTEYETQYF	-	TRBV6-1	-	TRBJ2-5
TGTGCCAGCAGCTTAGTGCTAGCGGGAGGCGAGCAGTTCTTC	CASSLVLAGGEQFF	TRBD2	TRBV7-2	-	TRBJ2-1
TGTGCCAGCACCGAGGGGCTAGCGGGGACCCATACGCAGTATTTT	CASTEGLAGTHTQYF	TRBD2	TRBV6-1	-	TRBJ2-3
TGCGCCAGCAGCTTCTTTCGAAGCGGGAATGAGCAGTTCTTC	CASSFFRSGNEQFF	-	TRBV5-1	-	TRBJ2-1
TGTGCCAGCAGTACTAGCGGTAGCACAGATACGCAGTATTTT	CASSTSGSTDTQYF	TRBD2	TRBV6-1	-	TRBJ2-3
TGCGCCAGCAGCCAAACTAGCGGGGAGATTTACAATGAGCAGTTCTTC	CASSQTSGEIYNEQFF	TRBD2	TRBV4-1	-	TRBJ2-1
TGCAGCGTTGAGACTAGCGGGAGCTCCTACAATGAGCAGTTCTTC	CSVETSGSSYNEQFF	TRBD2	TRBV29-1	-	TRBJ2-1
TGTGCCAGCAGCTTGGCCCGATTAGAAGAGACCCAGTACTTC	CASSLARLEETQYF	-	TRBV5-6	-	TRBJ2-5
TGTGCCAGCAGTGGGAGGGAAGGGTGGGTCTATGGCTACACCTTC	CASSGREGWVYGYTF	-	TRBV6-5	-	TRBJ1-2
TGTGCCAGCAGGGGGGGACTAGCGGGGGGCTACGAGCAGTACTTC	CASRGGLAGGYEQYF	TRBD2	TRBV27	-	TRBJ2-7
TGTGCCAGCAGTTTAGTAATTACTGGAAACACCATATATTTT	CASSLVITGNTIYF	-	TRBV28	few	TRBJ1-3
TGTGCCAGTAGGAGCGGGACCCCCGGGGAGCTGTTTTTT	CASRSGTPGELFF	TRBD2	TRBV19	-	TRBJ2-2
TGCGCCAGCAGCATTGAAACTAGCGGGAGCGCAGATACGCAGTATTTT	CASSIETSGSADTQYF	TRBD2	TRBV5-1	-	TRBJ2-3
TGTGCCAGCAGCCCAATATGGGACACCACTGAAGCTTTCTTT	CASSPIWDTTEAFF	-	TRBV14	-	TRBJ1-1
TGTGCCAGCAGCCTGGACAGGGTAAAAAATGAGCAGTTCTTC	CASSLDRVKNEQFF	TRBD1	TRBV7-2	-	TRBJ2-1
TGTGCCAGCAGCCCCTGGACAGGGGGATACACGCAGTATTTT	CASSPWTGGYTQYF	TRBD1	TRBV7-9	-	TRBJ2-3
TGTGCCAGCAGCTCCCAGGGACAGGGAATGTGGGATGGCTACACCTTC	CASSSQGQGMWDGYTF	TRBD1	TRBV7-9	-	TRBJ1-2
TGTGCCAGTAGTATCGGCCCGGGACAGCACTACGAGCAGTACTTC	CASSIGPGQHYEQYF	TRBD1	TRBV19	-	TRBJ2-7